Given below is one TCR beta chain in context. Germline V gene lookup returns CDR1 KGHDR and CDR2 SFDVKD. The CDR3 length is 16 residues. V lost 3 bases, J lost 8 bases, and 7 bases stayed unmatched. TCRdb keeps only in-frame clones here, not all; method: immunoSEQ multiplex PCR. Of some 43,000 clones detected, 65% to 85% appear once; the ten largest clones hold 30% to 40%. This entry belongs to a study of blood T cell repertoires in COVID-19. Sequencing was done on a sample of peripheral blood. The sequence was collected from a middle-aged man with active or convalescent COVID-19. The J gene is TRBJ2-1, the V gene TRBV24-1; TRBD2 matches at 12 bases. This chain's CDR3 is CATSDNLAGGPDEQFF. The CDR3 bases are TGTGCCACCAGTGATAATCTAGCGGGAGGGCCTGATGAGCAGTTCTTC.